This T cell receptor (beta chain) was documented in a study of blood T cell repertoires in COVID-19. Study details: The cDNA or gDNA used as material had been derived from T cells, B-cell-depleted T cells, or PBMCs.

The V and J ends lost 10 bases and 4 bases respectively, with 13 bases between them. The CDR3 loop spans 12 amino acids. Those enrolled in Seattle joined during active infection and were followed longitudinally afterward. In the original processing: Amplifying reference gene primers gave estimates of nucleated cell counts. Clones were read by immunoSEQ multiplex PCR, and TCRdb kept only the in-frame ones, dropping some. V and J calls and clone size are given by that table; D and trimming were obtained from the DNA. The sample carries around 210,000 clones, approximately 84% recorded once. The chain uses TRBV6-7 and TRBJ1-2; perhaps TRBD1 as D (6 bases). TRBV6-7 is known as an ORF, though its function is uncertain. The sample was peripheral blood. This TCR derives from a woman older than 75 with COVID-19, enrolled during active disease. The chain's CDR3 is CATLDRTYGYTF. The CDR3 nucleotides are TGTGCCACCTTAGACAGGACCTATGGCTACACCTTC.